The 11 T cell receptor beta chains reported below all come from one sample, sequenced in a study of beta chain features in type 1 diabetes. Reverse transcription of all isolated RNA meant that expressed TCRB transcripts were sequenced. Repertoires were generated with immunoSEQ multiplex PCR, while TCRdb's copy carries only in-frame clones and drops some. The data hold 250,000 to 350,000 clones, with over 11% observed a single time. These receptors have no identified antigens. Study-wide results and caveats: People with Type 1 diabetes carried modestly yet significantly shorter TCRB CDR3s in all four CD4+ subsets.

The source material was naive CD4+ T cells from blood. The receptors stem from a man younger than 40 with type 1 diabetes.

This clone has just a few counts. DNA of the CDR3: TGTGCCAGCCGTCAGGGTCGTACTGAAGCTTTCTTT. Translated, it gives CASRQGRTEAFF. The chain couples TRBV19 to TRBJ1-1, with D maybe TRBD1 (5 bases). CDR1 and CDR2 from the germline V gene are LNHDA and SQIVND (reference sequence). Trimming removed 9 bases at V and 5 bases at J, with 13 bases between. CDR3 size: 12 residues.

The chain recombines TRBV29-1 with TRBJ2-7, with D perhaps TRBD1 (6 bases). This CDR3 comprises 13 residues. The V and J ends lost 4 bases and 7 bases respectively, with 17 bases between them. Germline CDR1 SQVTM, CDR2 ANQGSEA. DNA for the CDR3: TGCAGCGTTGGTCGGGACACCACCGGAGAGCAGTACTTC. This translates into CSVGRDTTGEQYF.

This clone was counted between two and nine times. The CDR3 nucleotides are TGTGCCAGCAGGGGGCCTCGGGGGGCCGGGGTTACGCAGTATTTT. Its protein is CASRGPRGAGVTQYF. V usage is TRBV6-5 and J usage is TRBJ2-3; weak D call: TRBD2 (7 bases). CDR1 and CDR2 from the germline V gene are MNHEY and SVGAGI. Trimming cost V 6 bases and J 8 bases, with 21 bases left between them. The length of the CDR3 is 15 residues.

The chain is built from TRBV27 and TRBJ2-2, with a weak D call TRBD1 (6 bases). This CDR3 region has 14 residues. The V gene's germline CDR1 is MNHEY and CDR2 SMNVEV (reference sequence). Trimming took 7 bases from V and 1 from J, leaving 10 bases between them. CDR3 amino acids: CASNPQGNTGELFF. In DNA, the CDR3 is TGTGCCAGCAACCCACAGGGGAACACCGGGGAGCTGTTTTTT.

The sample holds a few counts of this clone. This sequence joins TRBV28 and TRBJ2-1; 15 nucleotides match TRBD2. This CDR3 has 17 amino acids. The V gene end was trimmed by 2 bases and the J gene end by 7 bases; junction bases not matched to a gene: 6. The germline CDR1 and CDR2 sequences are MDHEN and SYDVKM. CDR3 residues: CASSLGLAGGPRNEQFF. The CDR3, as DNA: TGTGCCAGCAGTTTAGGACTAGCGGGAGGGCCTCGGAATGAGCAGTTCTTC.

The rearrangement uses TRBV2 and TRBJ2-5; D not resolved. Trimming shortened V by 2 bases and J by 0 bases, and 10 bases separated the two germline ends. The CDR3 contains 15 residues. Germline V lookup: CDR1 SNHLY, CDR2 FYNNEI. CDR3 nucleotide sequence: TGTGCCAGCAGTGAACCCCAAAGCAACCAAGAGACCCAGTACTTC. Translation: CASSEPQSNQETQYF.

This clone was counted a few times. The chain joins TRBV7-3 to TRBJ2-1; TRBD2 is a possible D gene (5 bases). CDR3 length: 14 residues. V lost 3 bases to trimming and J lost 4 bases, with 10 bases between them. Per germline, CDR1 SGHTA and CDR2 FQGTGA. CDR3 region: CASSFEPGYNEQFF. The DNA for the CDR3 is TGTGCCAGCAGCTTCGAACCGGGGTACAATGAGCAGTTCTTC.

The chain links TRBV10-3 to TRBJ2-2, with 7 bases lining up with TRBD1. This CDR3 is 13 amino acids long. V was pared by 6 bases and J by 4 bases, with 2 bases of the junction left unmatched. In germline, CDR1 is ENHRY, CDR2 SYGVKD. The chain's CDR3 is CAIRGQSTGELFF. In DNA form, the CDR3 reads TGTGCCATCAGGGGACAGTCCACCGGGGAGCTGTTTTTT.

The J gene is TRBJ1-4, the V gene TRBV5-6; tentatively, D is TRBD1 (5 bases). The CDR3 consists of 13 residues. Germline V CDR1 and CDR2: SGHDT, YYEEEE. V was trimmed by 4 bases and J by 8 bases, leaving 12 bases between them. The CDR3 reads CASSRQSREKLFF. The CDR3 DNA sequence: TGTGCCAGCAGCAGACAGTCCAGGGAAAAACTGTTTTTT.

The genes are TRBV5-4 and TRBJ2-3, with a weak D call TRBD2 (6 bases). V gave up 1 base and J gave up 6 bases, with 18 bases separating them. This CDR3 is built from 16 residues. Germline CDR1 and CDR2: SGHNT and YYREEE (reference sequence). The CDR3: CASSLWLQEGLDTQYF. The CDR3 DNA is TGTGCCAGCAGCTTGTGGTTACAGGAGGGACTTGATACGCAGTATTTT.

CDR3: CASSLAGGSGANVLTF. The CDR3 DNA is TGCGCCAGCAGCTTGGCCGGGGGGTCTGGGGCCAACGTCCTGACTTTC. J is TRBJ2-6 and V is TRBV5-1, with TRBD2 matching over 7 bases. Germline V gene lookup returns CDR1 SGHRS and CDR2 YFSETQ. This CDR3 has 16 amino acids. V lost 0 bases and J lost 1; bases outside the gene matches: 1.